Below are 19 T cell receptor beta chains sequenced from a single sample in a study of shared clonotypes between healthy human individuals. Sequenced by immunoSEQ multiplex PCR; TCRdb stores in-frame clones only, minus some. The repertoire has approximately 700,000 clones, 73% of them found once; the top ten carry around 2%. What was sequenced was memory CD4+ T cells sorted from blood. Subset indicated: CD45RA-negative fraction. These receptors were collected from a woman under 40 in good health.

This chain connects TRBV29-1 to TRBJ2-2, with D perhaps TRBD1 (6 bases). Germline V gives CDR1 SQVTM, CDR2 ANQGSEA. This CDR3 has 14 amino acids. Trimming took off 4 bases at V and 1 base at J, with 10 bases between the two ends. The CDR3 here is CSVAPGVNTGELFF. The CDR3 DNA follows: TGCAGCGTTGCACCAGGGGTGAACACCGGGGAGCTGTTTTTT.

The chain combines TRBV4-1 with TRBJ1-2; D not resolved. CDR3 length equals 17 residues. CDR1 MGHRA and CDR2 YSYEKL come from the germline V gene. V was cut by 0 bases and J by 4 bases, with 18 bases left in between. CDR3 region: CASSQEVGAERRYGYTF. CDR3 nucleotides: TGCGCCAGCAGCCAAGAAGTAGGAGCAGAGCGACGCTATGGCTACACCTTC.

The CDR3 reads CASSPSMNTEAFF. In DNA form, the CDR3 reads TGTGCCAGCAGTCCCTCCATGAACACTGAAGCTTTCTTT. This chain connects TRBV6-6 to TRBJ1-1; D is unresolved. Germline CDR1 MNHNY, CDR2 SVGAGI (reference sequence). The V end lost 5 bases, the J end lost 0 bases, and 7 bases lay between the germline ends. The CDR3 consists of 13 residues.

The rearrangement uses TRBV15 and TRBJ2-1; D ambiguous. There are 14 residues in the CDR3. The V and J ends lost 0 bases and 7 bases respectively, with 10 bases between them. Germline CDR1 reads LNHNV; CDR2 reads YYDKDF (reference sequence). CDR3 coding DNA: TGTGCCACCAGCAGAGATCTGGGCCCGAATGAGCAGTTCTTC. Translated, it gives CATSRDLGPNEQFF.

The V call is TRBV4-1, the J call TRBJ2-1; 8 bases match TRBD2. This CDR3 is built from 17 residues. The V gene's germline CDR1 is MGHRA and CDR2 YSYEKL. The trim removed 1 base at V and 3 bases at J, leaving 8 bases unmatched. In DNA, the CDR3 is TGCGCCAGCAGCCAAGGACCGAGCGGGAGAGGCTACAATGAGCAGTTCTTC. Amino acids: CASSQGPSGRGYNEQFF.

The chain couples TRBV28 to TRBJ2-7; D remains ambiguous. Germline-derived CDR1 and CDR2 are MDHEN and SYDVKM. V lost 5 bases to trimming and J lost 0 bases, with 8 bases between them. CDR3 size: 13 residues. CDR3 coding DNA: TGTGCCAGCAGTCCCCAGAGCTCCTACGAGCAGTACTTC. It encodes CASSPQSSYEQYF.

This clone has more than one count but fewer than ten. The same CDR3 is also encoded by other DNA sequences in this sample. The V and J genes are TRBV7-2 and TRBJ1-2; D is unclear. Trimming took off 2 bases at V and 2 bases at J, with 9 bases between the two ends. The CDR3 has 14 residues. From germline, CDR1 is SGHTA and CDR2 FQGNSA. The CDR3 spells CASSLQRDNYGYTF. CDR3 in DNA: TGTGCCAGCAGCTTACAGAGAGACAACTATGGCTACACCTTC.

The chain has TRBV6-1 and TRBJ1-1; maybe TRBD1 (6 bases). The germline gives CDR1 MNHNS, CDR2 SASEGT. Trimming took 8 bases from V and 1 from J, leaving 11 bases between them. CDR3 size: 13 residues. The CDR3 spells CASEGGSNTEAFF. DNA for the CDR3: TGTGCCAGCGAGGGGGGCTCGAACACTGAAGCTTTCTTT.

This rearrangement joins TRBV4-2 to TRBJ2-5; D possibly corresponds to TRBD2 (9 bases). The CDR3 covers 17 residues. In germline, CDR1 is LGHNA, CDR2 YNFKEQ. Deletions cut 4 bases from V and 3 bases from J, with 21 bases between. This chain's CDR3 is CASSPGGRREGKETQYF. CDR3 sequence (DNA): TGTGCCAGCAGCCCAGGGGGCAGGCGGGAGGGCAAAGAGACCCAGTACTTC.

The chain employs TRBV7-3 and TRBJ2-1; D gene uncertain. V was cut by 3 bases and J by 5 bases, with 8 bases left in between. The CDR3 is 13 amino acids. The V gene's germline CDR1 is SGHTA and CDR2 FQGTGA. The CDR3 bases are TGTGCCAGCAGCTTGGCCCGGGACAATGAGCAGTTCTTC. It codes for CASSLARDNEQFF. Full variable domain (outside the CDR3, taken from reference TRBV7-3 and TRBJ2-1): GAGVSQTPSNKVTEKGKYVELRCDPISGHTALYWYRQSLGQGPEFLIYFQGTGAADDSGLPNDRFFAVRPEGSVSTLKIQRTERGDSAVYLCASSLARDNEQFFGPGTRLTVL.

V usage is TRBV7-8 and J usage is TRBJ1-5; no clear D gene. CDR3 size: 17 residues. V was cut by 1 base and J by 5 bases, with 18 bases left in between. Germline V gives CDR1 SGHVS, CDR2 FQNEAQ. The CDR3 sequence is CASSLVTSGSYHQPQHF. The CDR3 DNA reads TGTGCCAGCAGCTTAGTGACAAGTGGGAGTTACCATCAGCCCCAGCATTTT.

The genes are TRBV19 and TRBJ2-7; 7 bases are shared with TRBD2. With V trimmed by 3 bases and J by 6 bases, 8 bases remained unmatched. Germline-derived CDR1 and CDR2 are LNHDA and SQIVND (reference sequence). This CDR3 has 14 residues. CDR3 residues: CASSISAGVGEQYF. Written as DNA, the CDR3 is TGTGCCAGTAGTATTTCCGCGGGAGTGGGCGAGCAGTACTTC. Looking up the rest from reference TRBV19 and TRBJ2-7 gives the full variable domain: DGGITQSPKYLFRKEGQNVTLSCEQNLNHDAMYWYRQDPGQGLRLIYYSQIVNDFQKGDIAEGYSVSREKKESFPLTVTSAQKNPTAFYLCASSISAGVGEQYFGPGTRLTVT.

The chain joins TRBV5-1 to TRBJ2-5, with 9 bases that match TRBD1. CDR3 length equals 15 residues. In germline, CDR1 is SGHRS, CDR2 YFSETQ. V was pared by 3 bases and J by 2 bases, with 5 bases of the junction left unmatched. Written as DNA, the CDR3 is TGCGCCAGCAGCTGGACAGGGGCACGACAAGAGACCCAGTACTTC. Protein sequence: CASSWTGARQETQYF. The variable domain in full, completed from reference TRBV5-1 and TRBJ2-5, reads KAGVTQTPRYLIKTRGQQVTLSCSPISGHRSVSWYQQTPGQGLQFLFEYFSETQRNKGNFPGRFSGRQFSNSRSEMNVSTLELGDSALYLCASSWTGARQETQYFGPGTRLLVL.

This clone was seen a few times. This sequence joins TRBV11-1 and TRBJ2-7; perhaps D is TRBD1 or TRBD2 (5 bases each). Germline V CDR1 and CDR2: SGHAT, FQDESV (reference sequence). This CDR3 is 15 amino acids long. With 4 bases removed from V and 0 bases from J, the gap between germline ends came to 13 bases. In DNA, the CDR3 is TGTGCCAGCAGCTCACAGGTTGGGAGCTCCTACGAGCAGTACTTC. As protein: CASSSQVGSSYEQYF. Together with reference TRBV11-1 and TRBJ2-7, the CDR3 gives the full variable domain: EAEVAQSPRYKITEKSQAVAFWCDPISGHATLYWYRQILGQGPELLVQFQDESVVDDSQLPKDRFSAERLKGVDSTLKIQPAELGDSAMYLCASSSQVGSSYEQYFGPGTRLTVT.

The chain is built from TRBV29-1 and TRBJ2-3; a weak D match, TRBD1 (6 bases). The germline V gene encodes CDR1 SQVTM and CDR2 ANQGSEA. The CDR3 is made up of 14 amino acids. V gave up 4 bases and J gave up 2 bases, with 13 bases separating them. The CDR3 sequence is CSVGERTDTDTQYF. CDR3 nucleotide sequence: TGCAGCGTTGGAGAACGGACAGACACAGATACGCAGTATTTT.

The J gene is TRBJ1-4, the V gene TRBV23-1; the match to TRBD1 covers 10 bases. TRBV23-1 is placed among ORFs of uncertain function. V gave up 2 bases and J gave up 13 bases; unmatched junction bases: 13. CDR3 length: 16 amino acids. CDR3 nucleotide sequence: TGCGCCAGCAGTCAACCCTCTTCGGGACAGGGGTGCTTACTGTTTTTT. Translating gives CASSQPSSGQGCLLFF.

This chain links TRBV18 with TRBJ2-4; D unclear. V was pared by 3 bases and J by 0 bases, with 12 bases between. Germline CDR1 KGHSH, CDR2 LQKENI. The CDR3 is 16 residues long. The CDR3 loop reads CASSPSTSIAKNIQYF. CDR3 sequence (DNA): TGTGCCAGCTCACCTTCGACTTCCATAGCCAAAAACATTCAGTACTTC.

The sample holds one count of this clone. CDR3 loop: CASSPTGDDYGYTF. The CDR3 DNA is TGTGCCAGCAGCCCGACAGGGGATGACTATGGCTACACCTTC. This chain links TRBV28 with TRBJ1-2; the match to TRBD1 covers 8 bases. The CDR3 has 14 residues. The germline V gene has CDR1 MDHEN and CDR2 SYDVKM. V was clipped by 6 bases and J by 3 bases; unmatched bases: 6.

The V gene is TRBV7-9, the J gene TRBJ1-2; possibly TRBD1 for D (6 bases). The CDR3 covers 14 residues. Germline values: CDR1 SEHNR, CDR2 FQNEAQ (reference sequence). The V gene lost 5 bases and the J gene lost 7 bases, with 17 bases spanning the gap. The CDR3 bases are TGTGCCAGCAGCCCATCATACAGGGAAATTGGCTACACCTTC. It is translated as CASSPSYREIGYTF.